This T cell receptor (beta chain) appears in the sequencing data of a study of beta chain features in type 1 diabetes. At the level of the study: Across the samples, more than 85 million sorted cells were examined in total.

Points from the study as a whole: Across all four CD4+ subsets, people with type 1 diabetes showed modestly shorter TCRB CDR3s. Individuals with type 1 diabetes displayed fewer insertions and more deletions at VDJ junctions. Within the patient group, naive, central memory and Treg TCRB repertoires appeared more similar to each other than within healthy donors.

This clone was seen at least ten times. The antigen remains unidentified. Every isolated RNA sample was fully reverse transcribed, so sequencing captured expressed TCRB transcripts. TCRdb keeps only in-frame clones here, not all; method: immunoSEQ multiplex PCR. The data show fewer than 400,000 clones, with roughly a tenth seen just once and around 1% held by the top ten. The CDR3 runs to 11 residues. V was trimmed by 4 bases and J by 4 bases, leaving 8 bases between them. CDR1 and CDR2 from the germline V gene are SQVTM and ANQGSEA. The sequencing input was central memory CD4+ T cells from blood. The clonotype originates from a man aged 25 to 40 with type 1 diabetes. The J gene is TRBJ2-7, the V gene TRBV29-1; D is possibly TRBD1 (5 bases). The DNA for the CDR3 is TGCAGCGTTGCCAGGGCTTACGAGCAGTACTTC. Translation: CSVARAYEQYF.